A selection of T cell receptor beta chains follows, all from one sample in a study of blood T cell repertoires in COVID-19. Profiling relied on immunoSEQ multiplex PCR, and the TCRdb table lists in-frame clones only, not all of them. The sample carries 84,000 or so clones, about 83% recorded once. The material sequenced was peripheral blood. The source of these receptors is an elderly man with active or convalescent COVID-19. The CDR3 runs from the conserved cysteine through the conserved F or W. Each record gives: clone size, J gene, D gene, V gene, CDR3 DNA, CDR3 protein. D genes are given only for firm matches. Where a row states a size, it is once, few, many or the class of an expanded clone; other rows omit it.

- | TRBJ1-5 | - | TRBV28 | TGTGCCAGCAGTCGAGGGAGTTATAGCAATCAGCCCCAGCATTTT | CASSRGSYSNQPQHF
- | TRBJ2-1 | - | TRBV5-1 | TGCGCCAGCAGCTTGGTCGGCAGCGACGGGGATGAGCAGTTCTTC | CASSLVGSDGDEQFF
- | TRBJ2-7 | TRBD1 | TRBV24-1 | TGTGCCACCAGTGATCCCGGGACAGCCGGCTACGAGCAGTACTTC | CATSDPGTAGYEQYF
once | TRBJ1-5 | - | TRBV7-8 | TGTGCCAGCAGTCTCAATACAGGGAATCAGCCCCAGCATTTT | CASSLNTGNQPQHF
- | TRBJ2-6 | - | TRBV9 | TGTGCCAGCAGCGTAGACAAAAACTCTGGGGCCAACGTCCTGACTTTC | CASSVDKNSGANVLTF
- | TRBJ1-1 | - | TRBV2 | TGTGCCAGCAGTGAAGCCGCAGGGCGGACTGAAGCTTTCTTT | CASSEAAGRTEAFF
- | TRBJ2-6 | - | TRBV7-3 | TGTGCCAGCAGCCCAACTTCTGGGGCCAACGTCCTGACTTTC | CASSPTSGANVLTF
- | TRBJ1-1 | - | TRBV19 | TGTGCCAGCATGACCTCGGGTCGGTCTGAAGCTTTCTTT | CASMTSGRSEAFF
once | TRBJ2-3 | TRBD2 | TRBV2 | TGTGCCAGCAGTGAGAGGGGACTAGCGGGAGTAGTTGGGTATTTT | CASSERGLAGVVGYF
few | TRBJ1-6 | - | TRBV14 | TGTGCCAGCAGCACCTCGGTGAATTCACCCCTCCACTTT | CASSTSVNSPLHF
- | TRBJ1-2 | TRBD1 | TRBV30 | TGTGCCATCCACAGGGGCCTTAACTATGGCTACACCTTC | CAIHRGLNYGYTF
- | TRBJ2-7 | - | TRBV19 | TGTGCCAGTAGTGGTCAGGACAGAACGCTTGCCTACGAGCAGTACTTC | CASSGQDRTLAYEQYF
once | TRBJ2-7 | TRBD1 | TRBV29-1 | TGCAGCGTTGAAGTCCGGACAGGGAATCGCGAGCAGTACTTC | CSVEVRTGNREQYF
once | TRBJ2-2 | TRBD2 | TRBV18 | TGTGCCAGCTCACCCGTAACGGGAGGTGACACCGGGGAGCTGTTTTTT | CASSPVTGGDTGELFF
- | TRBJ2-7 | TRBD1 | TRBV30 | TGTGCCTGGAGGAAACAGGGGGTGACCTACGAGCAGTACTTC | CAWRKQGVTYEQYF
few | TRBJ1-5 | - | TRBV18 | TGTGCCAGCTCTTTAACAGTGGGGGCAAGCAATCAGCCCCAGCATTTT | CASSLTVGASNQPQHF
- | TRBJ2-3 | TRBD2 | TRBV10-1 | TGCGCCAGCAGTTCCCTAGCGGACTCCTATGATACGCAGTATTTT | CASSSLADSYDTQYF
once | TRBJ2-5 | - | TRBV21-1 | TGTGCCAGCAGCAAAAGCCTAGCGGGAGCGGGAGAGACCCAGTACTTC | CASSKSLAGAGETQYF
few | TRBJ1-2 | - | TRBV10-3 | TGTGCCATCAGTGGCGGCAGCGACTATGGCTACACCTTC | CAISGGSDYGYTF
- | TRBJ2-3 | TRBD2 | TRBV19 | TGTGCCAGTAGTATTGCGGCGGGAGTGGGGGATACGCAGTATTTT | CASSIAAGVGDTQYF
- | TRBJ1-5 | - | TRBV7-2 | TGTGCCAGCAGCTCGGACAGTAGCAATCAGCCCCAGCATTTT | CASSSDSSNQPQHF
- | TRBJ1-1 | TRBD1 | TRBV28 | TGTGCCAGCAGTTTCCGACAGGGGTACACTGAAGCTTTCTTT | CASSFRQGYTEAFF
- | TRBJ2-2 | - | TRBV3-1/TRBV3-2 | TGTGCCAGCAGCTTACAGCCCGGGGGGAACACCGGGGAGCTGTTTTTT | CASSLQPGGNTGELFF
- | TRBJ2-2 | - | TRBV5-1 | TGCGCCAGCAGCTTGGGCGGGACTGGCGGGGAGCTGTTTTTT | CASSLGGTGGELFF
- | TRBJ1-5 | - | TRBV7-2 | TGTGCCAGCAGCCTTCGAGGCAATCAGCCCCAGCATTTT | CASSLRGNQPQHF
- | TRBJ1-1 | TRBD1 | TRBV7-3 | TGTGCCAGCAGCCCAGGGGGAGCGCTGAGTGGCACTGAAGCTTTCTTT | CASSPGGALSGTEAFF
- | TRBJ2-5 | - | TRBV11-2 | TGTGCCAGCAGCTCCGGGAGCCGACAAGAGACCCAGTACTTC | CASSSGSRQETQYF
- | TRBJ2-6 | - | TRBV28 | TGTGCCAGCAGTGGTGGCGGAAACGGGGCCAACGTCCTGACTTTC | CASSGGGNGANVLTF
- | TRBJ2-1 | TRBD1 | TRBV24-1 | TGTGCCACCAGTGACAACAGGGGAACCTACAATGAGCAGTTCTTC | CATSDNRGTYNEQFF
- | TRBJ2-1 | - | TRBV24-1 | TGTGCCACCAGTGACCCCAAAAGGGGTTCTGGTGAGCAGTTCTTC | CATSDPKRGSGEQFF
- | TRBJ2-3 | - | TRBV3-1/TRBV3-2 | TGTGCCAGCAGCCAACCGGGGATGTGGGGGCCTAACGCAGATACGCAGTATTTT | CASSQPGMWGPNADTQYF
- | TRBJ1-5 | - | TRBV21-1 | TGTGCCAGCAGCGACCGGGACAGGGTTTTACAGCCCCAGCATTTT | CASSDRDRVLQPQHF
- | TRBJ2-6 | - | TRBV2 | TGTGCCAGCATGGGCTCCGGGGCCAACGTCCTGACTTTC | CASMGSGANVLTF
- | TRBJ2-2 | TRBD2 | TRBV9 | TGTGCCAGCAGCGTTATAGCGGGGGGGCCCGACACCGGGGAGCTGTTTTTT | CASSVIAGGPDTGELFF
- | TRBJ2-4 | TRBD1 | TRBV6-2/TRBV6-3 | TGTGCCAGCAGTTACAAACGGACAGGGGGCGAAGGTAACATTCAGTACTTC | CASSYKRTGGEGNIQYF
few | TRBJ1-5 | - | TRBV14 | TGTGCCAGCAGCCAAACAGGGTCCCAGCCCCAGCATTTT | CASSQTGSQPQHF
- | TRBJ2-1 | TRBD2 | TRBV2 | TGTGCCAGCAGTGAGCAGACTAGCGGATACAATGAGCAGTTCTTC | CASSEQTSGYNEQFF
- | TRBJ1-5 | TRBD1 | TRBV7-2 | TGTGCCAGCAGCTCTCGGGACAGGGTTGGCAATCAGCCCCAGCATTTT | CASSSRDRVGNQPQHF